This T cell receptor beta chain was documented in a study of spatial heterogeneity in lung cancer. On each TCR cDNA molecule, a unique molecular identifier was present. MiXCR, run by TCRdb on the 5' RACE reads, gives a single entry per CDR3 protein. The data contain approximately 94,000 distinct CDR3 sequences, around 4.8% of them seen just once; the ten biggest clones take up less than 25%. This CDR3 comprises 14 residues. With 4 bases removed from V and 6 bases from J, the gap between germline ends came to 15 bases. Germline CDR1 and CDR2: SGHRS and YFSETQ. About this clonotype itself: Its antigen remains unknown.

Study outcomes and limitations: Ubiquitous and regional expanded TCR counts correlated with ubiquitous and regional nonsynonymous mutations, respectively. Counts that tracked tumor mutation counts were those of expanded intratumoral alpha and beta TCRs.

As for time point: sample taken at primary tumor resection. Donors were some 72 untreated early-stage non-small cell lung cancer patients. This sample comprised lung tumor tissue, obtained at surgery. This TCR came from a male donor with early-stage non-small cell lung cancer. V usage is TRBV5-1 and J usage is TRBJ2-3; D possibly corresponds to TRBD2 (5 bases). CDR3 residues: CASSTGLAGDTQYF. DNA of the CDR3: TGCGCCAGCAGCACGGGCCTAGCAGGCGATACGCAGTATTTT.